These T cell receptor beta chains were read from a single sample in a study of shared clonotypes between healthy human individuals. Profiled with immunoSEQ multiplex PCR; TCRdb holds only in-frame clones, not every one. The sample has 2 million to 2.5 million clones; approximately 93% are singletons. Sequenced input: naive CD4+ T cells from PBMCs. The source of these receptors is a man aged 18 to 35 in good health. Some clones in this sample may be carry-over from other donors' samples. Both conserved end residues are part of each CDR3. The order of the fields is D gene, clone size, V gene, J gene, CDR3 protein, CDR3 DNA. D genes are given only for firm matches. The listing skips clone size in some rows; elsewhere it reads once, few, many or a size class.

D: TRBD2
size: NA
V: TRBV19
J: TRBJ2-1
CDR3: CASSIRLAGGGNEQFF
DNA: TGTGCCAGTAGTATTCGACTAGCGGGAGGGGGCAATGAGCAGTTCTTC

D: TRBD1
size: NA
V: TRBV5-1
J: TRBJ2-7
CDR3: CASRGTGQGYEQYF
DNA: TGCGCCAGTAGGGGGACAGGCCAGGGGTACGAGCAGTACTTC

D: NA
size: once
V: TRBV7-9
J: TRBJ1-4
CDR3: CASSFTQGPEKLFF
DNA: TGTGCCAGCAGCTTTACGCAGGGCCCTGAAAAACTGTTTTTT

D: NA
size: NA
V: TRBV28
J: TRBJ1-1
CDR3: CASWEDLSTEAFF
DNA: TGTGCCAGCTGGGAGGACCTTTCCACTGAAGCTTTCTTT

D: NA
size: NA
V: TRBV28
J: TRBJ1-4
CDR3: CASSSAGGQANEKLFF
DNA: TGTGCCAGCAGTTCGGCTGGGGGGCAGGCTAATGAAAAACTGTTTTTT

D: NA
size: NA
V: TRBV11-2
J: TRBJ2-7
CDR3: CASSSKRRTDPRDEQYF
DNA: TGTGCCAGCAGCTCCAAACGAAGGACAGACCCCCGGGACGAGCAGTACTTC

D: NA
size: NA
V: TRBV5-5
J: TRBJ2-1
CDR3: CASTLGDLYNEQFF
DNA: TGTGCCAGCACCCTGGGGGACTTATACAATGAGCAGTTCTTC

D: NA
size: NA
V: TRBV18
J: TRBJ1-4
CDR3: CASFTTGEKLFF
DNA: TGTGCCAGCTTCACCACTGGGGAAAAACTGTTTTTT

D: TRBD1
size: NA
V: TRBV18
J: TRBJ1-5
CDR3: CASSKDRGGQPQHF
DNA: TGTGCCAGCTCAAAGGACAGGGGAGGTCAGCCCCAGCATTTT

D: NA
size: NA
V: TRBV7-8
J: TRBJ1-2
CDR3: CASSSALIPNYGYTF
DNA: TGTGCCAGCAGCTCAGCCCTCATTCCTAACTATGGCTACACCTTC

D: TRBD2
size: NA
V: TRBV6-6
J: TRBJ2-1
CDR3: CASRGRGTSGELEQFF
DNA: TGTGCCAGCAGGGGACGAGGGACTAGCGGGGAACTCGAGCAGTTCTTC

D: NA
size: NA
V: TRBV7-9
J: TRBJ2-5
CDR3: CASSITGRAETQYF
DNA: TGTGCCAGCAGCATAACAGGGAGAGCGGAGACCCAGTACTTC

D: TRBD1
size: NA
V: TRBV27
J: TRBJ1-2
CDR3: CASSYGTGNGYTF
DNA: TGTGCCAGCAGTTACGGGACAGGGAATGGCTACACCTTC

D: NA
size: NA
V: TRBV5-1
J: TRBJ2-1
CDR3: CASRGRPDGEQFF
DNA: TGCGCCAGCAGGGGACGGCCTGACGGTGAGCAGTTCTTC

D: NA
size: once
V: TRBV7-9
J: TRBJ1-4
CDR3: CASSFTGTGEKLFF
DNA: TGTGCCAGCAGCTTCACAGGGACTGGTGAAAAACTGTTTTTT

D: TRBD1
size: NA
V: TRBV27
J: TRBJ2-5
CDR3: CASRMDRAQETQYF
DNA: TGTGCCAGCAGGATGGACAGGGCTCAAGAGACCCAGTACTTC

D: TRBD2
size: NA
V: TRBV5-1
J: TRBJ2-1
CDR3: CASSFRLAEVSSSYNEQFF
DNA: TGCGCCAGCAGCTTTAGACTAGCAGAAGTCTCCAGCTCCTACAATGAGCAGTTCTTC

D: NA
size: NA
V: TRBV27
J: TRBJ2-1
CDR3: CASSPRTGGLNEQFF
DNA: TGTGCCAGCAGTCCGAGAACCGGGGGACTTAATGAGCAGTTCTTC

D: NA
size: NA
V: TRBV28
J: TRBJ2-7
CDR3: CASSLRPNEQYF
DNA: TGTGCCAGCAGTTTACGCCCTAACGAGCAGTACTTC

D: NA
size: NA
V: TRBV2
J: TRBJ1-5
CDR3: CASSLQGINQPQHF
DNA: TGTGCCAGCAGCTTGCAGGGAATCAATCAGCCCCAGCATTTT

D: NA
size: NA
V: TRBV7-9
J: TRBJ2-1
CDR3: CASSLRSGLLDEQFF
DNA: TGTGCCAGCAGCTTAAGGTCAGGTCTCCTCGATGAGCAGTTCTTC

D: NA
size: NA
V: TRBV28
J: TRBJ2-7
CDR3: CASSLAGTYEQYF
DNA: TGTGCCAGCAGTTTGGCAGGGACCTACGAGCAGTACTTC

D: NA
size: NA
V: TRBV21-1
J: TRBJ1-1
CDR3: CASSTGTPSYGAFF
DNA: TGTGCCAGCAGCACCGGGACTCCTTCTTATGGAGCTTTCTTT

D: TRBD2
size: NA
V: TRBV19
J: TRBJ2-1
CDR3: CASSTPRLAGNNEQFF
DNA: TGTGCCAGTAGTACGCCCCGACTAGCGGGGAACAATGAGCAGTTCTTC

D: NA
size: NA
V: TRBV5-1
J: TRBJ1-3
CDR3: CASRPASGNTIYF
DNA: TGCGCCAGCAGGCCTGCCTCTGGAAACACCATATATTTT

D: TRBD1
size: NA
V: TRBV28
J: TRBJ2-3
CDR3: CASSLTDRGHTQYF
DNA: TGTGCCAGCAGTCTTACGGACAGGGGCCATACGCAGTATTTT

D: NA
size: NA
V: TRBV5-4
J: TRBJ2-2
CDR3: CASRGGPNTGELFF
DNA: TGTGCCAGCAGGGGGGGTCCGAACACCGGGGAGCTGTTTTTT

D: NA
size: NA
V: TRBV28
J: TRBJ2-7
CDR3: CASSTRTSSYEQYF
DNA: TGTGCCAGCAGTACTCGGACATCTTCCTACGAGCAGTACTTC

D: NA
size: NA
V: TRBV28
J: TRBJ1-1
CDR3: CASSLGPRGAFF
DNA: TGTGCCAGCAGTCTTGGGCCCAGGGGAGCTTTCTTT

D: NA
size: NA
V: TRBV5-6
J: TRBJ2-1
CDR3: CASSQTSRGVYNEQFF
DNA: TGTGCCAGCAGCCAAACATCCAGAGGGGTATACAATGAGCAGTTCTTC

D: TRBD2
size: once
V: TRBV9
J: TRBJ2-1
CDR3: CASSVDPSGSSSYNEQFF
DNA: TGTGCCAGCAGCGTAGATCCTAGCGGCTCCAGCTCCTACAATGAGCAGTTCTTC

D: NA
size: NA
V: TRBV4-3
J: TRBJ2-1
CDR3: CASSSRGGNEQFF
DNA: TGCGCCAGCAGCTCCCGAGGGGGGAATGAGCAGTTCTTC

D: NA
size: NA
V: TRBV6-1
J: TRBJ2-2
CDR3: CASSGAYGGTGELFF
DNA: TGTGCCAGCAGTGGGGCCTACGGGGGCACCGGGGAGCTGTTTTTT

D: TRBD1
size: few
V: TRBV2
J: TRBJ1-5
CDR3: CASREETGNQPQHF
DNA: TGTGCCAGCAGAGAGGAGACAGGGAATCAGCCCCAGCATTTT

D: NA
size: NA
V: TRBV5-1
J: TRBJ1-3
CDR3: CASSLTSYSGNTIYF
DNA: TGCGCCAGCAGCTTGACCTCATACTCTGGAAACACCATATATTTT

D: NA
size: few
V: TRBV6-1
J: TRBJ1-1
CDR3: CASSAQEGYTEAFF
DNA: TGTGCCAGCAGTGCTCAAGAAGGGTACACTGAAGCTTTCTTT

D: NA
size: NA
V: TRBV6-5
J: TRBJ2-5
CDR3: CASSNIRTQETQYF
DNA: TGTGCCAGCAGCAACATCAGGACCCAAGAGACCCAGTACTTC

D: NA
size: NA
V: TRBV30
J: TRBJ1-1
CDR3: CAWSVSSGGWTEAFF
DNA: TGTGCCTGGAGTGTATCCTCTGGGGGGTGGACTGAAGCTTTCTTT

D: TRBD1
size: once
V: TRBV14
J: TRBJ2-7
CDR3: CASSQPGQGTYEQYF
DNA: TGTGCCAGCAGCCAGCCGGGACAGGGGACTTACGAGCAGTACTTC

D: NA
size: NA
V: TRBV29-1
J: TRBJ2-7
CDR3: CSVARGYEQYF
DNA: TGCAGCGTTGCCAGGGGCTACGAGCAGTACTTC

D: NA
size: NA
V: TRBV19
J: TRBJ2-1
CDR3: CASTLRGSGGAEQFF
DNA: TGTGCCAGTACCCTCCGAGGCAGCGGAGGGGCTGAGCAGTTCTTC

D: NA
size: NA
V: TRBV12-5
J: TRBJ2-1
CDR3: CASGLPSDNEQFF
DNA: TGTGCTAGTGGTTTGCCCTCCGACAATGAGCAGTTCTTC

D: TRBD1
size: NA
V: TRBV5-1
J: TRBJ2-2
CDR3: CASSLGLTGEHTGELFF
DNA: TGCGCCAGCAGCTTAGGTCTAACAGGGGAACACACCGGGGAGCTGTTTTTT

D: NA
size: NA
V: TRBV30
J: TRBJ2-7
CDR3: CAWSVNRAYEQYF
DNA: TGTGCCTGGAGTGTAAACAGGGCCTACGAGCAGTACTTC

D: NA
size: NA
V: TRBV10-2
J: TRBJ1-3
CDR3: CASYGGGNTIYF
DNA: TGCGCCAGTTACGGTGGTGGAAACACCATATATTTT

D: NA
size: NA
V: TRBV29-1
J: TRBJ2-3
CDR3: CSVGYRFRTDTQYF
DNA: TGCAGCGTCGGCTACAGGTTTCGGACAGATACGCAGTATTTT

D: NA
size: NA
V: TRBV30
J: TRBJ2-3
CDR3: CAWSPSGYITNF
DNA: TGTGCCTGGAGTCCGAGTGGGTATATCACGAATTTT

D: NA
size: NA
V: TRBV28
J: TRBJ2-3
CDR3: CASILSPSADTQYF
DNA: TGTGCCAGCATTCTTTCCCCCTCCGCAGATACGCAGTATTTT

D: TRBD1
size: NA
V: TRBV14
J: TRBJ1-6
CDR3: CASSHGQGTPLHF
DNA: TGTGCCAGCAGCCACGGACAGGGAACACCCCTCCACTTT

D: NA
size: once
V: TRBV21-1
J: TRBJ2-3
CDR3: CASSNWDSRRGTGGPDTQYF
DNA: TGTGCCAGCAGCAACTGGGACTCCCGTAGGGGGACGGGAGGGCCGGATACGCAGTATTTT

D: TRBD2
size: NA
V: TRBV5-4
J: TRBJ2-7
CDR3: CASSPGGGLYEQYF
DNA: TGTGCCAGCAGCCCGGGGGGGGGCCTCTACGAGCAGTACTTC

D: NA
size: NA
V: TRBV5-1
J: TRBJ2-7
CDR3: CASSLLAGPSYEQYF
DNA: TGCGCCAGCAGCTTGTTGGCGGGACCTTCCTACGAGCAGTACTTC